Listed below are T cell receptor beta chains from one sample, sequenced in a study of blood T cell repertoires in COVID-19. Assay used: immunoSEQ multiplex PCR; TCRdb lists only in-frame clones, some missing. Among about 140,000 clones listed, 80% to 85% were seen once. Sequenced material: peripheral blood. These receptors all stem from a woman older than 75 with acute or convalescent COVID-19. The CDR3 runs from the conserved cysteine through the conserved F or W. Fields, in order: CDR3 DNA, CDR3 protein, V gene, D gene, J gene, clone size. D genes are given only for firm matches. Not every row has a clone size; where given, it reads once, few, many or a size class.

cdr3_nt: TGTGCCAGCAGCCATTCTCCGGGGTTTGAAGCTTTCTTT
cdr3_aa: CASSHSPGFEAFF
v_call: TRBV4-2
d_call: NA
j_call: TRBJ1-1
clone_size: NA

cdr3_nt: TGTGCCTGGAGGGCAGGAACTAGCACAGATACGCAGTATTTT
cdr3_aa: CAWRAGTSTDTQYF
v_call: TRBV30
d_call: NA
j_call: TRBJ2-3
clone_size: NA

cdr3_nt: TGCGCCAGCAGCTTGGATCGCGGGGGGGTTAATAAAGAGACCCAGTACTTC
cdr3_aa: CASSLDRGGVNKETQYF
v_call: TRBV5-1
d_call: TRBD2
j_call: TRBJ2-5
clone_size: NA

cdr3_nt: TGTGCCAGCAGTGAAGCGGGGGGAGATACTGAAGCTTTCTTT
cdr3_aa: CASSEAGGDTEAFF
v_call: TRBV6-1
d_call: NA
j_call: TRBJ1-1
clone_size: NA

cdr3_nt: TGTGCCAGCAGTGAGGGAGGAAGGAACTATGGCTACACCTTC
cdr3_aa: CASSEGGRNYGYTF
v_call: TRBV2
d_call: NA
j_call: TRBJ1-2
clone_size: NA

cdr3_nt: TGTGCCACAGAACAGGGTAATGAAAAACTGTTTTTT
cdr3_aa: CATEQGNEKLFF
v_call: TRBV28
d_call: NA
j_call: TRBJ1-4
clone_size: NA

cdr3_nt: TGTGCCAGCAGTCTCGACAGGGGGCCGGGTAATGAGCAGTTCTTC
cdr3_aa: CASSLDRGPGNEQFF
v_call: TRBV2
d_call: TRBD1
j_call: TRBJ2-1
clone_size: NA

cdr3_nt: TGTGCCAGCAGCTTAGTTAGGCTAGCGGGGACCGGGGAGCTGTTTTTT
cdr3_aa: CASSLVRLAGTGELFF
v_call: TRBV7-8
d_call: TRBD2
j_call: TRBJ2-2
clone_size: once

cdr3_nt: TGTGCCAGCAGGACCCTCAGACCTAGGGGTGATGAGCAGTTCTTC
cdr3_aa: CASRTLRPRGDEQFF
v_call: TRBV28
d_call: NA
j_call: TRBJ2-1
clone_size: NA

cdr3_nt: TGTGCCAGCAGTTTATTGGCTAGCGGGGGTGGGGCCCAGTACTTC
cdr3_aa: CASSLLASGGGAQYF
v_call: TRBV28
d_call: TRBD2
j_call: TRBJ2-5
clone_size: NA

cdr3_nt: TGTGCCAGCACCCGAACTAGCGGGGTTTTGAGAGAGACCCAGTACTTC
cdr3_aa: CASTRTSGVLRETQYF
v_call: TRBV2
d_call: TRBD2
j_call: TRBJ2-5
clone_size: once

cdr3_nt: TGCGCCAGCAGTATTTTACTGACTACGCTTGATGGCTACACCTTC
cdr3_aa: CASSILLTTLDGYTF
v_call: TRBV5-1
d_call: NA
j_call: TRBJ1-2
clone_size: NA

cdr3_nt: TGTGCCAGCACCCCGGGCCAGGGGACCCAGTACTTC
cdr3_aa: CASTPGQGTQYF
v_call: TRBV12-3/TRBV12-4
d_call: NA
j_call: TRBJ2-5
clone_size: NA

cdr3_nt: TGCGCCAGCAGCTTGGGACAGGGGGCAAACGAGCAGTACTTC
cdr3_aa: CASSLGQGANEQYF
v_call: TRBV5-1
d_call: TRBD1
j_call: TRBJ2-7
clone_size: few

cdr3_nt: TGTGCCAGCAGCGGAGCGGGGACTTCTGGAAACACCATATATTTT
cdr3_aa: CASSGAGTSGNTIYF
v_call: TRBV9
d_call: NA
j_call: TRBJ1-3
clone_size: NA

cdr3_nt: TGTGCCAGCAGCTTGGCTTTATATGAGCAGTTCTTC
cdr3_aa: CASSLALYEQFF
v_call: TRBV5-8
d_call: NA
j_call: TRBJ2-1
clone_size: NA

cdr3_nt: TGTGCCAGCAGTTTCCTAAGGGGACAGGGGGTTATCGATAGCAATCAGCCCCAGCATTTT
cdr3_aa: CASSFLRGQGVIDSNQPQHF
v_call: TRBV28
d_call: TRBD1
j_call: TRBJ1-5
clone_size: NA

cdr3_nt: TGTGCCACCAGTGACCCTAACCCTGGGACAGGGGAGATCGACGAGCAGTACTTC
cdr3_aa: CATSDPNPGTGEIDEQYF
v_call: TRBV24-1
d_call: TRBD1
j_call: TRBJ2-7
clone_size: NA

cdr3_nt: TGTGCCAGCAGCCTAGCTTCGGACACCTCCTACGAGCAGTACTTC
cdr3_aa: CASSLASDTSYEQYF
v_call: TRBV11-2
d_call: NA
j_call: TRBJ2-7
clone_size: NA

cdr3_nt: TGTGCCAGCAGTCCAGAGGGTTTAAGAGGCTATGGCTACACCTTC
cdr3_aa: CASSPEGLRGYGYTF
v_call: TRBV27
d_call: NA
j_call: TRBJ1-2
clone_size: NA

cdr3_nt: TGTGCCAGCAGCGGAGGGGGGGGAGTCAATCAGCCCCAGCATTTT
cdr3_aa: CASSGGGGVNQPQHF
v_call: TRBV11-2
d_call: NA
j_call: TRBJ1-5
clone_size: NA

cdr3_nt: TGTGCCAGTAGTGGTCAAACAGTGAACACCGGGGAGCTGTTTTTT
cdr3_aa: CASSGQTVNTGELFF
v_call: TRBV19
d_call: NA
j_call: TRBJ2-2
clone_size: NA

cdr3_nt: TGTGCCAGCAGTGATAACCCGATGGTCAGCGGACCGATAGCCAAAAACATTCAGTACTTC
cdr3_aa: CASSDNPMVSGPIAKNIQYF
v_call: TRBV6-1
d_call: NA
j_call: TRBJ2-4
clone_size: NA

cdr3_nt: TGTGCCAGCAGCCCGCTCCAGACTGGACAGGGCGATGGCTACACCTTC
cdr3_aa: CASSPLQTGQGDGYTF
v_call: TRBV7-9
d_call: TRBD1
j_call: TRBJ1-2
clone_size: few

cdr3_nt: TGTGCCAGCAGCTGGGGGGGGTTTAACTACGAGCAGTACTTC
cdr3_aa: CASSWGGFNYEQYF
v_call: TRBV5-4
d_call: TRBD2
j_call: TRBJ2-7
clone_size: NA

cdr3_nt: TGTGCCAGTAGCTACGGGGGTTCTATAGGTGGCTACACCTTC
cdr3_aa: CASSYGGSIGGYTF
v_call: TRBV19
d_call: NA
j_call: TRBJ1-2
clone_size: NA

cdr3_nt: TGTGCCAGCAGGTCGACAGGGCCGGACGAGCAGTACTTC
cdr3_aa: CASRSTGPDEQYF
v_call: TRBV28
d_call: TRBD1
j_call: TRBJ2-7
clone_size: NA

cdr3_nt: TGTGCCAGTAGTCCACTCACGGTAGAGACCCAGTACTTC
cdr3_aa: CASSPLTVETQYF
v_call: TRBV19
d_call: NA
j_call: TRBJ2-5
clone_size: NA

cdr3_nt: TGCGCCAGCAGCCAAAGGACGGGACAGGAAGGGGATGGCTACACCTTC
cdr3_aa: CASSQRTGQEGDGYTF
v_call: TRBV5-1
d_call: TRBD1
j_call: TRBJ1-2
clone_size: NA

cdr3_nt: TGTGCCAGCAGTGAATTTACAGGGAGGGAAGAGACCCAGTACTTC
cdr3_aa: CASSEFTGREETQYF
v_call: TRBV25-1
d_call: NA
j_call: TRBJ2-5
clone_size: NA

cdr3_nt: TGTGCCAGCAGTTCGGTGCAAGAGACCCAGTACTTC
cdr3_aa: CASSSVQETQYF
v_call: TRBV7-9
d_call: NA
j_call: TRBJ2-5
clone_size: NA

cdr3_nt: TGTGCCAGCAGCCAAGAGTTCGGGACTAGCAACGAGCAGTACTTC
cdr3_aa: CASSQEFGTSNEQYF
v_call: TRBV3-1/TRBV3-2
d_call: TRBD2
j_call: TRBJ2-7
clone_size: NA

cdr3_nt: TGTGCCAGCGAGGCGCAGGGGAGAGGTGGTGAAAAACTGTTTTTT
cdr3_aa: CASEAQGRGGEKLFF
v_call: TRBV2
d_call: NA
j_call: TRBJ1-4
clone_size: NA

cdr3_nt: TGTGCCAGCAGCTCCGACAGTAGTTTTTCACCCCTCCACTTT
cdr3_aa: CASSSDSSFSPLHF
v_call: TRBV7-3
d_call: NA
j_call: TRBJ1-6
clone_size: NA

cdr3_nt: TGTGCCAGCACCCTATCAGCGGGAGAAGGGCACGAGCAGTACTTC
cdr3_aa: CASTLSAGEGHEQYF
v_call: TRBV2
d_call: TRBD2
j_call: TRBJ2-7
clone_size: NA

cdr3_nt: TGTGCCAGCAGTTTTTATGTTTGGCAGGGGAAGTATAATTCACCCCTCCACTTT
cdr3_aa: CASSFYVWQGKYNSPLHF
v_call: TRBV28
d_call: NA
j_call: TRBJ1-6
clone_size: few

cdr3_nt: TGTGCCAGCAGCCCGAAAATTCGTGTAGCGGGAGTACGGAGTGAGCAGTTCTTC
cdr3_aa: CASSPKIRVAGVRSEQFF
v_call: TRBV7-9
d_call: TRBD2
j_call: TRBJ2-1
clone_size: few

cdr3_nt: TGTGCCAGCAGCGTTACAGGTTCTGGAAACACCATATATTTT
cdr3_aa: CASSVTGSGNTIYF
v_call: TRBV7-9
d_call: NA
j_call: TRBJ1-3
clone_size: once

cdr3_nt: TGCGCCAGCAGTGCCGGTACTTTTGGCTACACCTTC
cdr3_aa: CASSAGTFGYTF
v_call: TRBV10-1
d_call: NA
j_call: TRBJ1-2
clone_size: NA

cdr3_nt: TGTGCCAGCAGCGCAGGGGACGGTGAAAAACTGTTTTTT
cdr3_aa: CASSAGDGEKLFF
v_call: TRBV9
d_call: NA
j_call: TRBJ1-4
clone_size: NA

cdr3_nt: TGTGCCAGCAGCCCTTTCAGGGTCCAGCCGGAAAAACTGTTTTTT
cdr3_aa: CASSPFRVQPEKLFF
v_call: TRBV28
d_call: NA
j_call: TRBJ1-4
clone_size: NA

cdr3_nt: TGTGCCAGCAGTACCCGGGGGGCGGGGGGTTACAATGAGCAGTTCTTC
cdr3_aa: CASSTRGAGGYNEQFF
v_call: TRBV27
d_call: TRBD2
j_call: TRBJ2-1
clone_size: once

cdr3_nt: TGTGCCAGCAGCTTAGATAGGTTGGGACTTTCTGTGAATTCACCCCTCCACTTT
cdr3_aa: CASSLDRLGLSVNSPLHF
v_call: TRBV11-2
d_call: NA
j_call: TRBJ1-6
clone_size: NA

cdr3_nt: TGCGCCAGCACCCGGGGGACAGGGGACTACGAGCAGTACTTC
cdr3_aa: CASTRGTGDYEQYF
v_call: TRBV5-1
d_call: TRBD1
j_call: TRBJ2-7
clone_size: NA

cdr3_nt: TGTGCCACCAGCCTTGAAACAGGCTCCTATGGCTACACCTTC
cdr3_aa: CATSLETGSYGYTF
v_call: TRBV15
d_call: NA
j_call: TRBJ1-2
clone_size: NA

cdr3_nt: TGTGCCAGCAGCTTAAGCGGGAGGTACAATGAGCAGTTCTTC
cdr3_aa: CASSLSGRYNEQFF
v_call: TRBV11-2
d_call: TRBD2
j_call: TRBJ2-1
clone_size: NA

cdr3_nt: TGTGCCAGCAGCGTAGCCCCAGAAGTGGTTTCCTACAATGAGCAGTTCTTC
cdr3_aa: CASSVAPEVVSYNEQFF
v_call: TRBV9
d_call: NA
j_call: TRBJ2-1
clone_size: NA

cdr3_nt: TGTGCCAGCAGCCCTAGCGGGGGGGACTGGAAGACCCAGTACTTC
cdr3_aa: CASSPSGGDWKTQYF
v_call: TRBV3-1/TRBV3-2
d_call: TRBD2
j_call: TRBJ2-5
clone_size: once

cdr3_nt: TGTGCCAGCAGCTATGCCCTAAGTTTCGGAGCCCCCACAGATACGCAGTATTTT
cdr3_aa: CASSYALSFGAPTDTQYF
v_call: TRBV7-8
d_call: NA
j_call: TRBJ2-3
clone_size: NA